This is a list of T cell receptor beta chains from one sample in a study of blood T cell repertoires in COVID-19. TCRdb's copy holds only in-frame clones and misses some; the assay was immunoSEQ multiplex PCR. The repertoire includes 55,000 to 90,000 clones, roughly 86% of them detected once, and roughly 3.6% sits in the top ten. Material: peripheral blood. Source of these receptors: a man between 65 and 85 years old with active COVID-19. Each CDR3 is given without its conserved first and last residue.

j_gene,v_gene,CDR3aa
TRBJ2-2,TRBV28,ASSPETGALTGELF
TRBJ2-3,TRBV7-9,ASQGGDHAPDTQY
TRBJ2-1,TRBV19,ASSIDQGVAGREQF
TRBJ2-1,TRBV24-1,ATERGSDNEQF
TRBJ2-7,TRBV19,ASSPSGTGGEQY
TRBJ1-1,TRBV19,ASGRMLNTEAF
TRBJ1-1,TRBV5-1,ASSPIGQGRGGDEAF
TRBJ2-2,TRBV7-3,ASSLVAGGPRTGELF
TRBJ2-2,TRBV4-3,ASSQGGRATTGELF
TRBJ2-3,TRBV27,ASSLGLLDTQY
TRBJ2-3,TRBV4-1,ASSQPGRDTQY
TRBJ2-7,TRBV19,ASSSRTSGTYEQY
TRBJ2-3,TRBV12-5,ASGPRGGAVGTDTQY
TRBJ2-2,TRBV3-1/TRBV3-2,ASSHVRELF
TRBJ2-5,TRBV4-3,ASSQGTPGVAQY
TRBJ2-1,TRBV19,ASRLAGEAQNEQF
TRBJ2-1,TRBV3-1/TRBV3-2,ASSQDPVSGGSSYNEQF
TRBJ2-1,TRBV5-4,ASSSNPGLAGNEQF
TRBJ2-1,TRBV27,ASQRGLAGGYNEQF
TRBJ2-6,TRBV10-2,ASSEPPGGANVLT
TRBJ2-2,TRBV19,ASSPTGANTGELF
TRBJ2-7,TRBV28,ASSPTGRNYEQY
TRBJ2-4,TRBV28,ASSPLGAPAKNIQY
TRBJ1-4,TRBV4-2,ASSRTGGDEKLF
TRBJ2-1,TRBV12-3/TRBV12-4,ASRRDSDNEQF
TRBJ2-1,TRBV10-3,ATGARQGANEQF
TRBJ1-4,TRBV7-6,ASSSTGSGEKLF
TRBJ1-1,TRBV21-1,ASSKEGKNTEAF
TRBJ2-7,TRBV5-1,ASSLGGGRVHEQY
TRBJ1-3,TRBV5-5,ASSLASAAPGNTIY
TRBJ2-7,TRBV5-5,ASSLGQGNSYEQY
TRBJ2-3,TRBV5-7,ASSPPGLAGTDTQY
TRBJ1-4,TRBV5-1,ASSLGAQYNEKLF
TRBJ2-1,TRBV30,AWDQTSGSNEQF
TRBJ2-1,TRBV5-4,ASSLVGDIGI
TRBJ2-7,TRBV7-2,ASRGGGGAGPYEQY
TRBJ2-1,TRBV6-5,ASSPTWGRLNEQF
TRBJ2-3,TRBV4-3,ASSQGWGDTDTQY
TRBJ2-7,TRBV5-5,ASSPQTGYYEQY
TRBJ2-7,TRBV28,ASSLWGAGARGEQY
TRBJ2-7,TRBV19,ASSISSRGPYEQY
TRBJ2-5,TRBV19,ASRNFGGSETQY
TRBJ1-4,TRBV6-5,ASTWRGWEKLF
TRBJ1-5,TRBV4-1,ASSPGTLVRPNQPQH
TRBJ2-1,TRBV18,ASSSSGQGGGEQF
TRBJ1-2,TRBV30,AWTGTPTNYGYT
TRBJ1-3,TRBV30,AWSGGRSGNTIY
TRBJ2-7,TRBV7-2,ASSLGGSSREQY